This T cell receptor (beta chain) derives from a study of human T cells and chemical hapten exposure. As to time point: pre-sensitization, week 0. Treatment meaning: therapeutic diphenylcyclopropenone sensitization with weekly scalp DPC. The donor pool consisted of alopecia patients aged 18 to 70 years, considered suitable for DPC. V was cut by 8 bases and J by 1 base, with 5 bases left in between. This CDR3 is 11 amino acids long. In germline, CDR1 is ENHRY, CDR2 SYGVKD. From the RACE reads, TCRdb called clonotypes with MiXCR, one entry per CDR3 protein. Of about 350,000 distinct CDR3 sequences listed, 5.5% are singletons. This clonotype has ten or more counts.

This TCR was sampled from a woman aged 18-35 years with alopecia areata. Some clones in this sample may be carry-over from other donors' samples. The chain joins TRBV10-3 to TRBJ2-5; D not certain. The input for sequencing was whole blood, taken in connection with sensitization to the hapten diphenylcyclopropenone (DPC). The CDR3 region is CAIGPQETQYF. CDR3 coding DNA: TGTGCCATCGGTCCCCAAGAGACCCAGTACTTC.